The sequence of this T cell receptor (beta chain) was determined in a study of tumor-infiltrating lymphocytes in primary liver carcinoma. Co-extraction of both nucleic acids (RNA and DNA) used about 20-33 mg of unsorted bulk tissue. Germline V gives CDR1 SGHDT, CDR2 YYEEEE. This CDR3 contains 14 residues. Constant-region priming of around 500 ng total RNA yielded TCR beta cDNA. Slightly modified ARM-PCR served as the procedure for the TCR beta libraries. These libraries came from three rounds of nested multiplex PCR. Running 10 cycles apiece, the first two PCR rounds relied on TRBV1-TRBV30 forward primers together with a C-beta reverse primer. One entry per CDR3 protein, called by TCRdb with MiXCR from the multiplex PCR reads. The repertoire holds some 180,000 distinct CDR3 sequences, with around four fifths as singletons. This clonotype was seen once.

The chain couples TRBV5-6 to TRBJ2-3, with 8 nucleotides matching TRBD1. This clonotype was obtained from a man between 40 and 49 years old with primary liver carcinoma and hepatitis B virus infection. Sequenced material: tumor tissue from primary liver carcinoma. DNA of the CDR3: TGTGTCATCAGCTTGCAGGGGGCAACAGATACGCAGTATTTT. This codes for CVISLQGATDTQYF.